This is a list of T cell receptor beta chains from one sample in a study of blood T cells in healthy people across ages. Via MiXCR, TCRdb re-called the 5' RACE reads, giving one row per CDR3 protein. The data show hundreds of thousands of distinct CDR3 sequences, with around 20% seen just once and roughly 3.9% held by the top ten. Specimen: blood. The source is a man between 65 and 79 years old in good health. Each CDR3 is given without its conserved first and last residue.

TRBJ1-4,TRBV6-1,ASRPLGATNEKLF
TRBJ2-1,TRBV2,ASRWQGGFVEQF
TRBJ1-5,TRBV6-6,ASTVHSGDQPQH
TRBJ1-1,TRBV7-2,ASSLVTGTFEAF
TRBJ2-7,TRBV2,ASSGRWTSGRIREQY
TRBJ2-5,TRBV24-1,ATSDWGSHQEAQY
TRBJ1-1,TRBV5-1,ASSNRDRGRDPEAF
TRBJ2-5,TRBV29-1,SGTRAFQETQY
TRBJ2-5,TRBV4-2,ASSQVLAPEGGETQY
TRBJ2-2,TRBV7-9,ASSLEPGRNTGELF
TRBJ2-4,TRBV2,ASSVGLAGFNIQY
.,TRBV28,ASSPPPLAGRQF
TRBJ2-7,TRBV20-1,SATMGLAGYEQY
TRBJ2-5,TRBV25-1,ASSRAGQQETQY